This T cell receptor beta chain originates from a study of response to subunit inactivated influenza vaccine. The table lists this clonotype with a few counts. Its antigen is not identified. Findings and caveats of the study: Authors suggested few new T cells are recruited by each seasonal influenza vaccination.

In TCRdb, the RT-PCR reads were re-called with MiXCR into one record per CDR3 protein. The sample contains some 480,000 distinct CDR3 sequences, roughly 11% of which appear only once. The trim removed 6 bases at V and 2 bases at J, leaving 4 bases unmatched. The CDR3 has 14 residues. The sequences come from PBMCs from blood, collected roughly 45 days after vaccination. The chain employs TRBV12-3 or TRBV12-4 and TRBJ2-7, with 10 bases that match TRBD2. This TCR derives from a man aged 50 to 60 who received an inactivated influenza vaccine. DNA of the CDR3: TGTGCCAGCAGCCAGCGGGAGGGCCCCTACGAGCAGTACTTC. Translating it yields CASSQREGPYEQYF.